The clone carrying this TCR beta chain was seen ten or more times. The target antigen is unknown. This sample was included in a study of human T cells and chemical hapten exposure. Study-wide points: Against controls, expanded TCRs gave rise to significantly more large CDR3 similarity clusters. Expanded TCR counts at PT1 went up together with patch test score, a positive correlation.

Sample time point: patch test 2, 6 weeks after DPC sensitization. Regarding treatment: therapeutic diphenylcyclopropenone sensitization with weekly scalp DPC. The library put unique molecular identifiers onto individual cDNA molecules. Using its own MiXCR run on the RACE reads, TCRdb lists one record per CDR3 protein. The top ten hold roughly 3% of the sample, which has about 73,000 distinct CDR3 sequences, 6.5% to 10% seen once. The origin of this receptor is a woman aged 50 to 60 with alopecia areata. Some clones in this sample may be carry-over from other donors' samples. The source material was whole blood, sampled in connection with sensitization to the hapten diphenylcyclopropenone (DPC).

CDR3 coding DNA: TGCAGTCCAGATCCCTGGCGGGAGGCCTCCTACGAGCAGTACTTC. Translating it yields CSPDPWREASYEQYF. The chain has TRBV20-1 and TRBJ2-7; 8 bases are a match to TRBD2. The V gene's germline CDR1 is DFQATT and CDR2 SNEGSKA (reference sequence). Trimming took 8 bases from V and 0 from J; bases not matched to a gene: 12. This CDR3 contains 15 residues.